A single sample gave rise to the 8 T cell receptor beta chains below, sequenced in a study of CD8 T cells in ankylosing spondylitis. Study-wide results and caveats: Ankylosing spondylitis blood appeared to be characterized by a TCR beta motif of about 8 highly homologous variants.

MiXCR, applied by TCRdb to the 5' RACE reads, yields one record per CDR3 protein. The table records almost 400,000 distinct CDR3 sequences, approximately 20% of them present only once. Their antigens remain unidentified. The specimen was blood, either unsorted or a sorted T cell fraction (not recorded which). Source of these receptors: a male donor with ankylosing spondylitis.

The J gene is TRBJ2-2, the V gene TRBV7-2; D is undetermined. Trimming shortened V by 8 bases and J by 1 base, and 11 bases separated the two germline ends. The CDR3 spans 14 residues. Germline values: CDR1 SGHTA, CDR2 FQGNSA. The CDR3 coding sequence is TGTGCCAGCTTGTGGCGTCGGAACACCGGGGAGCTGTTTTTT. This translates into CASLWRRNTGELFF.

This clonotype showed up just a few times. For the CDR3, the DNA is TGTGCCAGCAGTTCCCGACTGGATGGAACAGATACGCAGTATTTT. Protein: CASSSRLDGTDTQYF. This chain links TRBV12-3 or TRBV12-4 with TRBJ2-3; D remains unclear. Trimming removed 4 bases from V and 3 bases from J, with 14 bases in between. The CDR3 extends over 15 amino acids.

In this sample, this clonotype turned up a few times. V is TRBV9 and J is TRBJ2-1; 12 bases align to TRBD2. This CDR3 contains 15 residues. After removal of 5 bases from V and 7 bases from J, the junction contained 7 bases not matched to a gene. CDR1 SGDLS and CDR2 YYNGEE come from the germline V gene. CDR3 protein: CASSATSGRGNEQFF. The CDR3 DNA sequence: TGTGCCAGCAGTGCGACTAGCGGGAGAGGGAATGAGCAGTTCTTC.

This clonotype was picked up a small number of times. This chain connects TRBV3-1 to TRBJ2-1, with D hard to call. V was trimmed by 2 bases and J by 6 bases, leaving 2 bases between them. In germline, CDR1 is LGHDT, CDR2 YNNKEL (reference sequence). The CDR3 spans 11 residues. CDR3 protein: CASSQFNEQFF. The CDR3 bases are TGTGCCAGCAGCCAATTCAATGAGCAGTTCTTC.

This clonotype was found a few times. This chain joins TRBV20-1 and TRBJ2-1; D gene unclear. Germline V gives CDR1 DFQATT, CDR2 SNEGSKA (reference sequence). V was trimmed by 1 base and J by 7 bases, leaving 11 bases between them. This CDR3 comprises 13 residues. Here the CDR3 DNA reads TGCAGTGCTAGAGCCCGCGCGCCGAATGAGCAGTTCTTC. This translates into CSARARAPNEQFF.

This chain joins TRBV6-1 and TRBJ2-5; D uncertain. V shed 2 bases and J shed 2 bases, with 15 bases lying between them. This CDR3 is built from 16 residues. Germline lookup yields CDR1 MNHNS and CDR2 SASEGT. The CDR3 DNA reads TGTGCCAGCAGTGAAATTGGTGGGGAAACACAAGAGACCCAGTACTTC. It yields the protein CASSEIGGETQETQYF.

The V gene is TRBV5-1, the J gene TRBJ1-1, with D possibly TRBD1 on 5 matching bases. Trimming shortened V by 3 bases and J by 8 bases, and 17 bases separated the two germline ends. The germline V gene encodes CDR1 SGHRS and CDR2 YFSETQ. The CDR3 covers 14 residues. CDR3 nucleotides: TGCGCCAGCAGCTCCCTTTTACAGGCGACCGAAGCTTTCTTT. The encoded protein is CASSSLLQATEAFF.

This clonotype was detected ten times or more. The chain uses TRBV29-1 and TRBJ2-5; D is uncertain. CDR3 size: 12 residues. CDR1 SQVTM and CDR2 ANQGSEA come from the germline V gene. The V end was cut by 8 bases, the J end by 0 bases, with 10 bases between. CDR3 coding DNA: TGCAGCTCCTCCGGCAACCAAGAGACCCAGTACTTC. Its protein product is CSSSGNQETQYF.